Only one count was recorded for the clone carrying this T cell receptor beta chain. Cohort assignment relied on participant-reported clinical history. The study counted Cohort 3 donors as recovered given two negative PCRs, clearance, or symptom resolution. The length of the CDR3 is 14 residues. The germline V gene encodes CDR1 WSHSY and CDR2 SAAADI. Deletions cut 8 bases from V and 5 bases from J, with 18 bases between. The record originates from a study of blood T cell repertoires in COVID-19. Study-wide background: Specimens from acute and convalescent COVID-19 originated in the United States, Italy and Spain. PBMCs, B-cell-depleted T cells, or T cells were the source of the cDNA or gDNA that made up the material.

The method was immunoSEQ multiplex PCR; TCRdb's version includes in-frame clones alone and lacks a portion of them. The sample lists 450,000 to 600,000 clones; roughly nine tenths were seen once. The sequenced sample consisted of PBMCs or T cells enriched from blood (not recorded which). The clonotype originates from a woman aged 18-29 years who had recovered from COVID-19. The chain couples TRBV10-2 to TRBJ1-1, with D possibly matching TRBD1 (5 bases). In DNA form, the CDR3 reads TGCGCCAGCTCCCAAACCAGGGTCGGGACTGAAGCTTTCTTT. Its protein product is CASSQTRVGTEAFF.